The 9 T cell receptor beta chains below were found in one sample sequenced in a study of blood T cell repertoires in COVID-19. Measured with immunoSEQ multiplex PCR; TCRdb has only the in-frame clones, and not every one. The table has approximately 220,000 clones, 70% to 90% seen once. Specimen: PBMCs or T cells enriched from blood (not recorded which). These receptors all come from a man aged 30 to 45 who had recovered from COVID-19.

The CDR3 nucleotides read TGTGCCAGCAGCTCGACAGCAAGGCAAGAGACCCAGTACTTC. Its protein product is CASSSTARQETQYF. This rearrangement joins TRBV5-6 to TRBJ2-5; D is possibly TRBD1 (5 bases). This CDR3 has 14 residues. V was trimmed by 3 bases and J by 2 bases, leaving 11 bases between them. In germline, CDR1 is SGHDT, CDR2 YYEEEE.

The chain employs TRBV9 and TRBJ1-2, with a tentative D call TRBD1 (6 bases). The CDR3 has 18 amino acids. Germline V gene data show CDR1 as SGDLS and CDR2 as YYNGEE. The germline V and J ends were trimmed by 0 bases and 8 bases, with 26 bases remaining between them. The CDR3 spells CASSVVPTPDRYQIGYTF. CDR3 in DNA: TGTGCCAGCAGCGTAGTCCCCACCCCTGACAGGTATCAGATCGGCTACACCTTC.

The chain uses TRBV3-1 (or the pseudogene TRBV3-2) and TRBJ1-3; D possibly corresponds to TRBD1 (5 bases). Germline CDR1 is LGHDT and CDR2 is YNNKEL (reference sequence). V gave up 1 base and J gave up 4 bases, with 14 bases separating them. This CDR3 is 16 amino acids long. The CDR3 DNA is TGTGCCAGCAGCCAAGTGGTAGGGGTCGGGGGAAACACCATATATTTT. This translates into CASSQVVGVGGNTIYF.

The chain is built from TRBV30 and TRBJ1-1; possibly TRBD1 for D (6 bases). V shed 2 bases and J shed 0 bases, with 10 bases lying between them. This CDR3 contains 14 residues. CDR1 GTSNPN and CDR2 SVGIG come from the germline V gene (reference sequence). The CDR3 protein is CAWSRDTMNTEAFF. CDR3 sequence (DNA): TGTGCCTGGAGTAGGGACACCATGAACACTGAAGCTTTCTTT.

The rearrangement links TRBV5-6 to TRBJ1-2; 9 bases map to TRBD1. The germline gives CDR1 SGHDT, CDR2 YYEEEE. The CDR3 is 13 residues long. J gave up 11 bases and V 0 bases, and 5 bases lay outside the gene matches. CDR3 DNA sequence: TGTGCCAGCAGCTTGGACCGGGACAGGGATTACACCTTC. The encoded protein is CASSLDRDRDYTF.

The V and J genes are TRBV10-2 and TRBJ1-2; 7 bases agree with TRBD1. Germline V gives CDR1 WSHSY, CDR2 SAAADI. V shed 3 bases and J 6 bases; nucleotides not matched to a gene: 7. This CDR3 is 14 amino acids long. As DNA, the CDR3 is TGCGCCAGCAGTGATGCCGGGACAGTGGATGGCTACACCTTC. It specifies CASSDAGTVDGYTF.

The chain combines TRBV7-9 with TRBJ1-4; 10 bases are shared with TRBD1. This CDR3 is 13 amino acids long. Germline V gives CDR1 SEHNR, CDR2 FQNEAQ (reference sequence). With 7 bases clipped from V and 10 bases from J, the junction kept 6 bases outside the gene matches. The DNA for the CDR3 is TGTGCCAGCACCGGGACAGGGGTAGGAAAACTGTTTTTT. This gives the protein CASTGTGVGKLFF.

This chain joins TRBV7-9 and TRBJ1-1; D is possibly TRBD1 (5 bases). Germline loops: CDR1 SEHNR, CDR2 FQNEAQ (reference sequence). Trimming stripped 1 base from V and 10 bases from J, with 13 bases between. CDR3 length equals 13 residues. The DNA for the CDR3 is TGTGCCAGCAGCTTAGGTCGAGGGGAGGGAGCTTTCTTT. Its protein product is CASSLGRGEGAFF. Together with reference TRBV7-9 and TRBJ1-1, the CDR3 gives the full variable domain: DTGVSQNPRHKITKRGQNVTFRCDPISEHNRLYWYRQTLGQGPEFLTYFQNEAQLEKSRLLSDRFSAERPKGSFSTLEIQRTEQGDSAMYLCASSLGRGEGAFFGQGTRLTVV.

This chain joins TRBV30 and TRBJ2-7; TRBD1 aligns across 10 bases. The CDR3 contains 14 residues. J lost 7 bases, V lost 0 bases, and 6 bases had no gene match. Germline V gives CDR1 GTSNPN, CDR2 SVGIG (reference sequence). The CDR3 loop is CAWSVRGQGREQYF. Written as DNA, the CDR3 is TGTGCCTGGAGTGTAAGGGGACAGGGGCGGGAGCAGTACTTC.